The rows below give T cell receptor beta chains drawn from one sample of a study of blood T cells in healthy people across ages. TCRdb reprocessed the 5' RACE reads with MiXCR, giving one entry per CDR3 protein. This sample has some 1.6 million distinct CDR3 sequences, with around 35% found just once. Sequenced input: blood. Receptors were obtained from a woman in her 30s in good health. Each CDR3 is given with its conserved first and last residue. Clone size is stated in some rows and not others, as once, few, many or a class when expanded.

V	J	size	CDR3
TRBV11-1	TRBJ1-1	few	CASSLYGRDTEAFF
TRBV10-3	TRBJ2-2	once	CAISGLASGRIGELFF
TRBV9	TRBJ2-1	.	CASSDGLAGSYNEQFF
TRBV7-9	TRBJ2-7	.	CASSLMGLGHRKNYEQYF
TRBV4-1	TRBJ1-4	few	CASSRRESDEKLFF
TRBV10-2	TRBJ1-2	.	CASRDFNYGYTF
TRBV3-1	TRBJ2-7	few	CASSHSGLYEQYF
TRBV4-1	TRBJ1-6	few	CASRNPGRNNSPLHF
TRBV9	TRBJ2-3	.	CASSAKTGWGGDTQYF
TRBV5-1	TRBJ2-5	many	CASSLIPQETQYF
TRBV7-6	TRBJ2-1	.	CASSPVGGGPLDEQFF
TRBV20-1	TRBJ2-7	few	CSAEERMAFGYEQYF
TRBV7-6	TRBJ2-7	.	CASSLGDIGLAGESVAYEQYF
TRBV6-2/TRBV6-3	TRBJ1-1	.	CASSSTVWGGNTEAFF
TRBV7-2	TRBJ2-5	.	CASSSNRPGQAVGETQYF
TRBV12-3/TRBV12-4	TRBJ1-5	few	CASRVNLDSCQPQHF
TRBV6-6	.	.	CASSYYGRRKGETQYF
TRBV29-1	TRBJ2-2	.	CSVGWTGRTGELFF
TRBV18	TRBJ1-1	.	CASSPRLEAAGAFF